Listed here is a single T cell receptor (beta chain). What it binds is not known. The data stem from a study of shared clonotypes between healthy human individuals. Overall study findings and caveats: Only a few donors were included, so the genetic and exposure-history diversity represented was limited.

Once extracted for a subset, genomic DNA was divided evenly among several immunoSEQ plates. TCRdb's table, derived via immunoSEQ multiplex PCR, lists solely in-frame clones and lacks some. The sample lists over a million clones; roughly 98% were seen once. CDR3 length: 14 amino acids. Germline loops: CDR1 SNHLY, CDR2 FYNNEI. Trimming pared 4 bases from V and 4 bases from J, leaving 13 bases between. V is TRBV2 and J is TRBJ1-1, with D possibly TRBD1 on 5 matching bases. This clonotype originated in a man between 25 and 39 years old in good health. The sample taken for sequencing was naive CD4+ T cells sorted from blood. Regarding subset: CD45RA+ positively selected. The CDR3 sequence: CASSGQSASTEAFF. The CDR3 DNA follows: TGTGCCAGCAGTGGACAGTCGGCAAGCACTGAAGCTTTCTTT.